The clone carrying this T cell receptor beta chain has at least ten counts. As yet, its antigen is unknown. The data belong to a study of glioma-infiltrating T cells. The iRepertoire nested amplicon-rescue multiplex PCR amplified TCR alpha and beta CDR3s from RNA. Input was roughly 100-450 ng of tissue mRNA or PBMC total RNA. One entry per CDR3 protein results from TCRdb running MiXCR on the multiplex PCR reads. This sample has tens of thousands of distinct CDR3 sequences, with 23% found just once. The CDR3 spans 15 residues. Germline assignment: CDR1 SNHLY and CDR2 FYNNEI. V trimming: 6 bases; J trimming: 2 bases; junction bases outside the gene matches: 7. Study-wide results and caveats: Only very few CDR3 sequences appeared in both tissue and blood. Above-expected tissue-blood divergence occurred in all gliomas, most in low-grade ones.

This sequence joins TRBV2 and TRBJ2-7, with 10 bases lining up with TRBD2. The TCR comes from a human donor with low-grade glioma or glioblastoma, undergoing nonglioma brain surgery, or in good health (not recorded which). What was sequenced was glioma tissue, nonneoplastic brain tissue, or PBMCs (not recorded which). This chain's CDR3 is CASRPLSGGAYEQYF. The DNA for the CDR3 is TGTGCCAGCAGACCCTTGAGCGGGGGGGCCTACGAGCAGTACTTC.